This TCR beta chain was identified in a study of shared clonotypes between healthy human individuals. General study results and limits: The authors expected sequencing depth to affect clonotype sharing among donors. Naive subsets usually exceeded memory subsets in estimated richness.

TCRdb's copy holds only in-frame clones and misses some; the assay was immunoSEQ multiplex PCR. Of 2.3 million or so clones listed, 85% to 95% are singletons. Of note for this clone: The antigen is unknown.

Germline values: CDR1 GTSNPN, CDR2 SVGIG (reference sequence). The CDR3 spans 12 residues. V gave up 3 bases and J gave up 4 bases, with 7 bases separating them. The chain links TRBV30 to TRBJ1-3; D not certain. The sequenced sample consisted of naive CD4+ T cells from PBMCs. Subset defined: CD45RA+ positively selected. The TCR was taken from a man younger than 30 in good health. Some clones in this sample may be carry-over from other donors' samples. The CDR3 region is CAWRLGGNTIYF. CDR3 bases: TGTGCCTGGAGGTTAGGGGGAAACACCATATATTTT.